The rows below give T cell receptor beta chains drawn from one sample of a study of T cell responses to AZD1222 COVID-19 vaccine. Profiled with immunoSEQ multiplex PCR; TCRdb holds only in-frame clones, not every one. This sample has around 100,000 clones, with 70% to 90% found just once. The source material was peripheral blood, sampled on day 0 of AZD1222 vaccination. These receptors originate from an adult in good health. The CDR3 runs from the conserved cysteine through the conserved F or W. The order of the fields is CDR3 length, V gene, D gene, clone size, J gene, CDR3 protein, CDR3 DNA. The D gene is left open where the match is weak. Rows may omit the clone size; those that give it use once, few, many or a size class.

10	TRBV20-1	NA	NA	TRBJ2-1	CSANRDKQFF	TGCAGTGCTAATAGGGACAAGCAGTTCTTC
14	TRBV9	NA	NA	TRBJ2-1	CASSADTRRDEQFF	TGTGCCAGCAGCGCCGATACGAGGAGGGATGAGCAGTTCTTC
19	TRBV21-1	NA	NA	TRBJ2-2	CASSMDWTSGGYNTGELFF	TGTGCCAGCAGCATGGACTGGACTAGCGGGGGCTATAACACCGGGGAGCTGTTTTTT
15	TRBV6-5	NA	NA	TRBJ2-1	CASSYSTDRYNEQFF	TGTGCCAGCAGTTATTCGACCGACAGATACAATGAGCAGTTCTTC
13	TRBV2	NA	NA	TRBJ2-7	CASSEGPGYEQYF	TGTGCCAGCAGTGAAGGACCGGGATACGAGCAGTACTTC
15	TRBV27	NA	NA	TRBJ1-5	CASRPGQISNQPQHF	TGTGCCAGCAGACCCGGACAGATTAGCAATCAGCCCCAGCATTTT
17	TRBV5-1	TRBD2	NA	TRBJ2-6	CASSVTSGSSGANVLTF	TGTGCCAGCAGCGTCACTAGCGGAAGCTCTGGGGCCAACGTCCTGACTTTC
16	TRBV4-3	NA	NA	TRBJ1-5	CASSQDLATGNQPQHF	TGCGCCAGCAGCCAAGATCTGGCCACAGGGAATCAGCCCCAGCATTTT
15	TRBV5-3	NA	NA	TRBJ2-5	CARSPRTVGEETQYF	TGTGCCAGAAGCCCCAGGACAGTAGGGGAAGAGACCCAGTACTTC
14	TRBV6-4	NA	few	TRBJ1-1	CASSYTRNYGEAFF	TGTGCCAGCAGTTACACCCGGAATTATGGTGAAGCTTTCTTT
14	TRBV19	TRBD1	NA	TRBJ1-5	CASQQGAGNQPQHF	TGTGCCAGTCAACAGGGGGCTGGCAATCAGCCCCAGCATTTT
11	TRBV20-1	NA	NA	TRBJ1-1	CSARDPGLAFF	TGCAGTGCTAGAGACCCAGGGTTAGCTTTCTTT
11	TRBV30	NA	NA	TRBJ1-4	CAWNGPGGLFF	TGTGCCTGGAACGGCCCCGGCGGTCTGTTTTTT
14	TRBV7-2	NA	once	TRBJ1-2	CASSLGRDVLGYTF	TGTGCCAGCAGCTTAGGGAGGGACGTCCTTGGCTACACCTTC
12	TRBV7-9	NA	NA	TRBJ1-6	CASSLGSSPLHF	TGTGCCAGCAGCTTAGGAAGTTCACCCCTCCACTTT
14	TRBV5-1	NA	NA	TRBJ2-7	CASSSGTGAYEQYF	TGCGCCAGCAGCTCCGGGACGGGAGCCTACGAGCAGTACTTC
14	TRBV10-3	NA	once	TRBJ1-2	CAITEGPTSYGYTF	TGTGCCATCACGGAGGGGCCGACTTCTTATGGCTACACCTTC
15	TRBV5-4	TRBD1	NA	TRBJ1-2	CASSSPTGDVDGYTF	TGTGCCAGCAGCTCCCCGACAGGGGATGTTGATGGCTACACCTTC
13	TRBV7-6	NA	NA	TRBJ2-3	CASSFGEGDTQYF	TGTGCCAGCAGCTTTGGGGAAGGAGATACGCAGTATTTT
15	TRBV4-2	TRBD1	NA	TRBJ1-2	CASSQDWDRAHGYTF	TGTGCCAGCAGCCAAGATTGGGACAGGGCCCATGGCTACACCTTC
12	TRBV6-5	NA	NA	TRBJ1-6	CASSFQQGELHF	TGTGCCAGCAGTTTCCAACAGGGCGAGCTCCACTTT
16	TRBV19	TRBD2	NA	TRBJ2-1	CASSIELAGGFDEQFF	TGTGCCAGTAGTATAGAACTAGCGGGGGGGTTCGATGAGCAGTTCTTC
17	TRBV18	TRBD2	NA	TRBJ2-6	CASSRVAGEVSANVLTF	TGTGCCAGCTCACGGGTGGCGGGAGAGGTCTCAGCCAACGTCCTGACTTTC
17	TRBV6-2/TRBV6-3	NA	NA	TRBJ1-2	CASSYNRGEAANYGYTF	TGTGCCAGCAGTTATAATCGCGGGGAGGCTGCTAACTATGGCTACACCTTC
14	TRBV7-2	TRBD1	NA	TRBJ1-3	CASSWTGQGNTIYF	TGTGCCAGCAGCTGGACAGGGCAAGGAAACACCATATATTTT
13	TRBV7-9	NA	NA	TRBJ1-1	CASGGRGNTEAFF	TGTGCCAGCGGGGGACGTGGGAACACTGAAGCTTTCTTT
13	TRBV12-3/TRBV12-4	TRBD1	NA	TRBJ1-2	CASGWDRGNGYTF	TGTGCCAGCGGGTGGGACAGGGGCAATGGCTACACCTTC
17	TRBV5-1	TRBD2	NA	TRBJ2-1	CASSLQFGLAGGVEQFF	TGTGCCAGCAGCTTGCAGTTCGGCCTAGCGGGAGGGGTTGAGCAGTTCTTC
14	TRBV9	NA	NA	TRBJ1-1	CASSVAPGASEAFF	TGTGCCAGCAGCGTAGCTCCAGGAGCCTCTGAAGCTTTCTTT
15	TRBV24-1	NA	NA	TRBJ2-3	CATSDMTGSVDTQYF	TGTGCCACCAGTGATATGACGGGATCGGTAGATACGCAGTATTTT
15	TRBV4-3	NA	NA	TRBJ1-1	CASSQDDVGGSEAFF	TGCGCCAGCAGCCAAGATGATGTGGGTGGATCTGAAGCTTTCTTT
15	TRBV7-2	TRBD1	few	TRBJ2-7	CASSSAGTGAYEQYF	TGTGCCAGCAGCTCAGCGGGGACAGGGGCGTACGAGCAGTACTTC
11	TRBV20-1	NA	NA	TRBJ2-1	CSARGRDEQFF	TGCAGTGCTAGGGGTAGGGATGAGCAGTTCTTC
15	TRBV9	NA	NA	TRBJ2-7	CASSPRSAGTYEQYF	TGTGCCAGCAGTCCCAGGTCAGCGGGTACCTACGAGCAGTACTTC
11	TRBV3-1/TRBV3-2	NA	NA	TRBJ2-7	CASSQGRWRNF	TGTGCCAGCAGCCAAGGTCGGTGGAGGAACTTC
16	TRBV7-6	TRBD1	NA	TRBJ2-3	CASSKFGQASTDTQYF	TGTGCCAGCAGCAAGTTCGGACAGGCAAGCACAGATACGCAGTATTTT
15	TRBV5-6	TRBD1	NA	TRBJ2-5	CASSLRGLGKETQYF	TGTGCCAGCAGCTTGAGGGGGCTAGGAAAAGAGACCCAGTACTTC
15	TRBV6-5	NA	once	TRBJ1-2	CASSYSGRVRYGYTF	TGTGCCAGCAGTTACTCCGGGAGGGTTCGATATGGCTACACCTTC
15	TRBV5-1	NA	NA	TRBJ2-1	CASSLGRTGRNEQFF	TGCGCCAGCAGCTTGGGTCGTACGGGGAGGAATGAGCAGTTCTTC
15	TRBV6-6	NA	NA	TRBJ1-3	CASSYSSGPGNTIYF	TGTGCCAGCAGTTACTCCTCAGGGCCTGGAAACACCATATATTTT
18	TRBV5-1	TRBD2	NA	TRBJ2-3	CASSLGLAGGRVADTQYF	TGTGCCAGCAGCTTAGGACTAGCGGGAGGGAGAGTCGCAGATACGCAGTATTTT
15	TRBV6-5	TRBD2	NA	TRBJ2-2	CASRLGGKNTGELFF	TGTGCCAGTAGGCTGGGGGGGAAGAACACCGGGGAGCTGTTTTTT
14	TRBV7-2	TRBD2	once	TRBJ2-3	CASTSRGGADTQYF	TGTGCCAGCACCTCGCGGGGGGGCGCAGATACGCAGTATTTT
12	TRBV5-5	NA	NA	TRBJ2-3	CASSLTRDTQYF	TGTGCCAGCAGCTTGACCCGAGATACGCAGTATTTT
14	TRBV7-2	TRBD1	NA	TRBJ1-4	CASSLVGDRVKLFF	TGTGCCAGCAGCTTAGTGGGGGACAGGGTAAAACTGTTTTTT
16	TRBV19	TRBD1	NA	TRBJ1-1	CASSNPQGAGNTEAFF	TGTGCCAGTAGTAACCCACAGGGGGCGGGGAACACTGAAGCTTTCTTT
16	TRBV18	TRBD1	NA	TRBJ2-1	CASSPERTGAYNEQFF	TGTGCCAGCTCACCAGAGAGGACAGGGGCCTACAATGAGCAGTTCTTC
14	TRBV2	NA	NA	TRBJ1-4	CASRDGATNEKLFF	TGTGCCAGCAGGGACGGCGCAACTAATGAAAAACTGTTTTTT
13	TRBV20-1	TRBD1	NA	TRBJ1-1	CSASGDRATEAFF	TGCAGTGCTAGTGGGGACAGGGCAACTGAAGCTTTCTTT
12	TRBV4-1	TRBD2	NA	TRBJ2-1	CASSPTSGFAFF	TGCGCCAGCAGCCCAACTAGCGGGTTCGCGTTCTTC
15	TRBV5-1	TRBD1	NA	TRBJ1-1	CASSLRMGTGERAFF	TGCGCCAGCAGCTTGCGGATGGGCACAGGGGAAAGGGCTTTCTTT
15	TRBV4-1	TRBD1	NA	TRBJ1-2	CASSQGETGGYGYTF	TGCGCCAGCAGCCAGGGGGAGACAGGGGGCTATGGCTACACCTTC
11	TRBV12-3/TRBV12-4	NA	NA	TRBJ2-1	CASRGPFEQFF	TGTGCCAGCAGAGGGCCTTTTGAGCAGTTCTTC
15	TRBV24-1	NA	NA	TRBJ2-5	CATSDSRSGVETQYF	TGTGCCACCAGTGACTCGCGCTCCGGGGTGGAGACCCAGTACTTC
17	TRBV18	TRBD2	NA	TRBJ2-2	CASSPSRTSGNTGELFF	TGTGCCAGCTCACCTTCTAGGACTAGCGGTAACACCGGGGAGCTGTTTTTT
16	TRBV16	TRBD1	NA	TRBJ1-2	CASSHGQGTANYGYTF	TGTGCCAGCAGCCATGGACAGGGAACTGCTAACTATGGCTACACCTTC
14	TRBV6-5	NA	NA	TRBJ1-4	CASSSRDLREKLFF	TGTGCCAGCAGTTCCCGGGACTTGCGGGAAAAACTGTTTTTT
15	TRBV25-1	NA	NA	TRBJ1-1	CASSHPTGTNTEAFF	TGTGCCAGCAGCCATCCCACAGGGACGAACACTGAAGCTTTCTTT